Shown below are 3 T cell receptor beta chains from a single sample sequenced in a study of T cell responses to AZD1222 COVID-19 vaccine. Libraries were prepared by immunoSEQ multiplex PCR; TCRdb keeps only in-frame clonotypes and omits some of them. The top ten clones hold about 1.2% of a sample with 100,000 or so clones, about 92% of them seen once. The specimen comprised peripheral blood, sampled on day 0 of AZD1222 vaccination. The source is an adult in good health.

This clone is a singleton in its sample. The chain carries TRBV25-1 and TRBJ1-2, with D possibly matching TRBD1 (5 bases). The CDR3 consists of 17 residues. The V end was cut by 0 bases, the J end by 7 bases, with 21 bases between. CDR1 is MGHDK, CDR2 SYGVNS, per germline. This CDR3 reads CASSEYGDMGRYGGYTF. The CDR3 coding sequence is TGTGCCAGCAGTGAATACGGTGATATGGGGCGTTATGGTGGCTACACCTTC.

The chain recombines TRBV27 with TRBJ2-5, with D possibly matching TRBD2 (5 bases). This CDR3 region has 15 residues. V lost 2 bases, J lost 0 bases, and 10 bases lay in between. Germline V lookup: CDR1 MNHEY, CDR2 SMNVEV (reference sequence). The CDR3 is CASSLRRQNQETQYF. The CDR3 nucleotides read TGTGCCAGCAGTTTAAGGAGGCAGAACCAAGAGACCCAGTACTTC.

This chain links TRBV7-2 with TRBJ2-6, with D tentatively TRBD1 or TRBD2 (5 bases each). Trimming removed 1 base at V and 0 bases at J, with 10 bases between. The CDR3 consists of 17 residues. Germline lookup yields CDR1 SGHTA and CDR2 FQGNSA. CDR3 bases: TGTGCCAGCAGCTTAGGAGGGGCCCGCTCTGGGGCCAACGTCCTGACTTTC. It translates to CASSLGGARSGANVLTF.